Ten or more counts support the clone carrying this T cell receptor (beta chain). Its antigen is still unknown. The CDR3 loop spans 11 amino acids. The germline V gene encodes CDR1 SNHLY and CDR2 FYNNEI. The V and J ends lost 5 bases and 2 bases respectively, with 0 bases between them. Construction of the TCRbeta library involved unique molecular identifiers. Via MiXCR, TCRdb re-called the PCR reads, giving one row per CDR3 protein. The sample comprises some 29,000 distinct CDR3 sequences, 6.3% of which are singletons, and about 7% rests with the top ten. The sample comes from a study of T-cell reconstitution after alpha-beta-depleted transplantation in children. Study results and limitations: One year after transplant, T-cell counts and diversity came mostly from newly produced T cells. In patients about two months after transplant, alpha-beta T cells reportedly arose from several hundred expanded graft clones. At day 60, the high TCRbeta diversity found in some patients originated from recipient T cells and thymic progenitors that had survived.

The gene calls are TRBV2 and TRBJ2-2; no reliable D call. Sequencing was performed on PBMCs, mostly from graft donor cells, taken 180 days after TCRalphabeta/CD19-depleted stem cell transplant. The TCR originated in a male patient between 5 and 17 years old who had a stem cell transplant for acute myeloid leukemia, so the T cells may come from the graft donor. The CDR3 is CASSNTGELFF. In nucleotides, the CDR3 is TGTGCCAGCAGTAACACCGGGGAGCTGTTTTTT.